These 25 T cell receptor beta chains came from one sample sequenced in a study of blood T cell repertoires in COVID-19 (dated by TCRdb to the early 2020s). Receptors were amplified or captured by the immunoSEQ multiplex PCR assay. Drawn from immuneACCESS, this table holds only the in-frame rearrangements with V and J called that TCRdb kept. Clones are partly lost; checked studies trace under half to an unresolved V gene and leave the rest unexplained. For this sample there are about 100,000 clones; around 85% appear just once. Around 15% of the sample comes from the top ten. The source material was peripheral blood. The origin of the receptors is a man aged 45-60 years with active or convalescent COVID-19.

The chain employs TRBV11-2 and TRBJ2-7; possibly TRBD1 for D (5 bases). CDR1 is SGHAT and CDR2 is FQNNGV in the germline V gene. Trimming removed 0 bases from V and 4 bases from J, with 7 bases in between. The CDR3 has 13 amino acids. CDR3 amino acids: CASSLDQGYEQYF. In nucleotides, the CDR3 is TGTGCCAGCAGCTTAGATCAGGGTTACGAGCAGTACTTC.

The rearrangement uses TRBV10-3 and TRBJ2-2, with TRBD2 matching 15 bases. The V segment lost 4 bases and the J segment 3 bases; nucleotides outside the gene matches: 0. The CDR3 sequence is 16 residues long. The germline V gene has CDR1 ENHRY and CDR2 SYGVKD. In DNA, the CDR3 is TGTGCCATCAGTGGGACTAGCGGGAGGGACACCGGGGAGCTGTTTTTT. Amino acids: CAISGTSGRDTGELFF.

This chain joins TRBV19 and TRBJ2-2, with 7 bases identical to TRBD1. Trimming removed 6 bases from V and 1 base from J; junction bases left unmatched: 5. The germline gives CDR1 LNHDA, CDR2 SQIVND (reference sequence). The CDR3 loop spans 15 amino acids. For the CDR3, the DNA is TGTGCCAGTAGGCCGGGACAGTGGAACACCGGGGAGCTGTTTTTT. Translating it yields CASRPGQWNTGELFF.

The chain links TRBV18 to TRBJ1-3; a possible D gene is TRBD1 (6 bases). Germline V CDR1 and CDR2: KGHSH, LQKENI. The CDR3 sequence is 12 residues long. V dropped 8 bases and J dropped 3 bases, with 8 bases sitting between them. The CDR3 region is CASGQLGNTIYF. DNA of the CDR3: TGTGCCAGCGGACAGCTTGGAAACACCATATATTTT.

The chain uses TRBV9 and TRBJ1-1; 7 nucleotides agree with TRBD1. From germline, CDR1 is SGDLS and CDR2 YYNGEE. This CDR3 comprises 14 residues. V lost 0 bases, J lost 4 bases, and 3 bases stayed unmatched. In DNA, the CDR3 is TGTGCCAGCAGCGTAGACCCAGGGGGCACTGAAGCTTTCTTT. Its translation is CASSVDPGGTEAFF.

The chain uses TRBV7-9 and TRBJ1-2; 7 nucleotides line up with TRBD1. This CDR3 spans 13 amino acids. Unmatched junction bases numbered 1, after V lost 0 bases and J lost 6 bases. CDR1 is SEHNR, CDR2 FQNEAQ, per germline (reference sequence). For the CDR3, the DNA is TGTGCCAGCAGCTTAGCAGGGGGCGATGGCTACACCTTC. Translating gives CASSLAGGDGYTF.

This rearrangement joins TRBV11-3 to TRBJ1-2, with 8 positions matching TRBD1. Germline-derived CDR1 and CDR2 are SGHNT and YENEEA. The junction had 15 bases not matched to a gene; V was cut back by 6 bases and J by 6 bases. The CDR3 spans 16 residues. This CDR3 is CASSTGTGIIRDGYTF. CDR3 in DNA: TGTGCCAGCAGTACCGGGACAGGTATCATACGAGATGGCTACACCTTC.

The rearrangement links TRBV24-1 to TRBJ2-5; perhaps TRBD2 as D (6 bases). This CDR3 comprises 15 residues. The germline V gene encodes CDR1 KGHDR and CDR2 SFDVKD. V was shortened by 6 bases and J by 4 bases, with 17 bases between the two germline ends. The CDR3 DNA sequence: TGTGCCACCAGTACATCGTGGGCGGAGGGAGAGACCCAGTACTTC. This translates into CATSTSWAEGETQYF.

The J gene is TRBJ1-2, the V gene TRBV30, with no clear D. This CDR3 comprises 12 residues. V was trimmed by 0 bases and J by 6 bases, leaving 8 bases between them. Germline loops: CDR1 GTSNPN, CDR2 SVGIG (reference sequence). The CDR3 region is CAWSVVTDGYTF. As DNA, the CDR3 is TGTGCCTGGAGTGTAGTTACGGATGGCTACACCTTC.

This sequence joins TRBV5-8 and TRBJ1-6; D perhaps matches TRBD1 (5 bases). V lost 1 base to trimming and J lost 7 bases, with 9 bases between them. The germline gives CDR1 SGHTS, CDR2 YDEGEE. The CDR3 sequence is 14 residues long. The DNA for the CDR3 is TGTGCCAGCAGCTTGTCAGGGCGGAATTCACCCCTCCACTTT. Amino acids: CASSLSGRNSPLHF.

By sample share, this clone is large (0.1 to 1%). This rearrangement joins TRBV27 to TRBJ2-7; 12 nucleotides agree with TRBD1. Germline CDR1 is MNHEY and CDR2 is SMNVEV (reference sequence). Unmatched junction bases numbered 8, after V lost 4 bases and J lost 7 bases. CDR3 size: 15 residues. Written as DNA, the CDR3 is TGTGCCAGCAGTTCAACCGGGACAGGGGGCTGGGAGCAGTACTTC. It is translated as CASSSTGTGGWEQYF.

The gene calls are TRBV2 and TRBJ1-6, with TRBD1 as a possible D gene (5 bases). The CDR3 consists of 15 residues. V lost 4 bases to trimming and J lost 10 bases, with 17 bases between them. Germline V gene lookup returns CDR1 SNHLY and CDR2 FYNNEI. The CDR3 loop reads CASSVNLSGGSPLHF. The CDR3 bases are TGTGCCAGCAGTGTAAACCTTTCGGGGGGATCACCCCTCCACTTT.

The chain couples TRBV12-5 to TRBJ1-1; TRBD1 is a possible D gene (5 bases). The CDR3 has 14 residues. V gave up 5 bases and J gave up 10 bases, with 20 bases separating them. Germline values: CDR1 LGHNT, CDR2 FRNRAP. CDR3 protein: CASGPMGQRGGAFF. Here the CDR3 DNA reads TGTGCTAGTGGTCCCATGGGGCAGCGGGGGGGAGCTTTCTTT.

The CDR3 nucleotides read TGTGCCAGCAGCTGGGGCGGTAGAACCTACGAGCAGTACTTC. It specifies CASSWGGRTYEQYF. The chain employs TRBV5-8 and TRBJ2-7, with D perhaps TRBD1 (5 bases). V was cut by 3 bases and J by 2 bases, with 12 bases left in between. In germline, CDR1 is SGHTS, CDR2 YDEGEE. The CDR3 runs to 14 residues.

The chain employs TRBV24-1 and TRBJ2-2; 10 nucleotides line up with TRBD1. Germline V gene sequence: CDR1 KGHDR, CDR2 SFDVKD. The ends lost 0 bases at V and 6 bases at J; junction bases unmatched: 6. This CDR3 region has 17 residues. The CDR3: CATSDLGLGQGAGELFF. In DNA, the CDR3 is TGTGCCACCAGTGATTTGGGCCTAGGACAGGGGGCCGGGGAGCTGTTTTTT.

This clone came up once. The CDR3 coding sequence is TGTGCCAGCAGCAAAGCAGCCCGACTTTTCATCTATGGCTACACCTTC. Protein: CASSKAARLFIYGYTF. J is TRBJ1-2 and V is TRBV21-1. TRBV21-1 is listed as a pseudogene. This CDR3 region has 16 residues.

A note on this clone: Germline and junction disagree at one end, which may indicate a read error. The J gene is TRBJ2-2, the V gene TRBV7-7, with D unresolved. Germline-derived CDR1 and CDR2 are SSHAT and FNYEAQ (reference sequence). The CDR3 runs to 15 residues. CDR3 in amino acids: CASSLNSANTGELFF. CDR3 in DNA: TGTGCTAGCAGCTTAAATTCTGCGAACACCGGGGAGCTGTTTTTT.

The J gene is TRBJ2-1, the V gene TRBV29-1; D is possibly TRBD1 (5 bases). This CDR3 region has 15 residues. V shed 2 bases and J shed 7 bases, with 18 bases lying between them. CDR1 and CDR2 from the germline V gene are SQVTM and ANQGSEA. CDR3 sequence reads: CSVENRRTNGNEQFF. The CDR3 bases are TGCAGCGTTGAAAATAGGCGGACAAACGGGAATGAGCAGTTCTTC.

The V and J genes are TRBV5-4 and TRBJ2-5; 7 positions agree with TRBD2. The CDR3 has 14 amino acids. V lost 5 bases, J lost 2 bases, and 6 bases stayed unmatched. Germline CDR1 and CDR2: SGHNT and YYREEE (reference sequence). CDR3 nucleotides: TGTGCCAGCAGGATGGCTAGCGGACAAGAGACCCAGTACTTC. This sequence encodes CASRMASGQETQYF.

The rearrangement uses TRBV4-1 and TRBJ2-2; possible D gene TRBD2, 6 bases. The germline V gene encodes CDR1 MGHRA and CDR2 YSYEKL. The V and J ends lost 0 bases and 7 bases respectively, with 18 bases between them. The CDR3 has 17 amino acids. Written as DNA, the CDR3 is TGCGCCAGCAGCCAAGATCCCCGGGAGAAGATGGGCGGGGAGCTGTTTTTT. It encodes CASSQDPREKMGGELFF.

V gene TRBV5-1 combines with J gene TRBJ2-7, with 10 bases identical to TRBD1. Germline loops: CDR1 SGHRS, CDR2 YFSETQ. V shed 0 bases and J 7 bases; nucleotides not matched to a gene: 10. The CDR3 covers 16 residues. The CDR3 nucleotides read TGCGCCAGCAGCTTGGGCGGATCCGGGACAGGGGAAGAGCAGTACTTC. It encodes CASSLGGSGTGEEQYF.

The CDR3 protein is CAISASGTSGLNEQFF. CDR3 coding DNA: TGTGCCATCAGTGCCTCCGGGACTAGCGGGTTAAATGAGCAGTTCTTC. The chain combines TRBV10-3 with TRBJ2-1; 12 positions match TRBD2. The CDR3 contains 16 residues. The V segment lost 4 bases and the J segment 7 bases; nucleotides outside the gene matches: 8. CDR1 is ENHRY and CDR2 is SYGVKD in the germline V gene.

Concerning this clone: At one end the junction does not follow the germline gene, possibly because of a read error. The chain joins TRBV30 to TRBJ1-1; 12 bases align to TRBD1. The V gene's germline CDR1 is GTSNPN and CDR2 SVGIG (reference sequence). The CDR3 is 15 residues long. CDR3 amino acids: CARSGTGGGDTEAFF. CDR3 nucleotides: TGTGCCCGGAGCGGGACAGGGGGCGGGGACACTGAAGCTTTCTTT.

V usage is TRBV2 and J usage is TRBJ2-3, with 9 bases lining up with TRBD2. Germline assignment: CDR1 SNHLY and CDR2 FYNNEI. The CDR3 runs to 15 residues. The V segment lost 3 bases and the J segment 0 bases; nucleotides outside the gene matches: 1. The CDR3 coding sequence is TGTGCCAGCAGTGAGCTAGCGGGAAGCACAGATACGCAGTATTTT. Residues: CASSELAGSTDTQYF.

The chain carries TRBV6-6 and TRBJ1-2; TRBD1 is a possible D gene (6 bases). The V gene's germline CDR1 is MNHNY and CDR2 SVGAGI (reference sequence). Trimming removed 6 bases at V and 0 bases at J, with 11 bases between. The CDR3 loop spans 14 amino acids. The CDR3 DNA is TGTGCCAGCAGCCGGACAGCCTCTAACTATGGCTACACCTTC. Protein: CASSRTASNYGYTF.